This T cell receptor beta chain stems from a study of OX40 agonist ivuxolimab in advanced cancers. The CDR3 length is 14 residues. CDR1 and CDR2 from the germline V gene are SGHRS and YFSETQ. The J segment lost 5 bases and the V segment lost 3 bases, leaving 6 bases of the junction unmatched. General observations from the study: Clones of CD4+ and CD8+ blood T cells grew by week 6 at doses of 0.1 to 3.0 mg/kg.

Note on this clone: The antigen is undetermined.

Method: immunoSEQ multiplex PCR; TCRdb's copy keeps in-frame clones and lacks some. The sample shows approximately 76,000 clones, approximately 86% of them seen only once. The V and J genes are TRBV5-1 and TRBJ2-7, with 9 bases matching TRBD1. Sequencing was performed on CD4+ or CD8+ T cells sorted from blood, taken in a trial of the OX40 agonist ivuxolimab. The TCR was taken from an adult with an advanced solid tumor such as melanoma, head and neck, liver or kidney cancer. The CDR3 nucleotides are TGCGCCAGCAGCTGGGGGACAGGGAAAGACGAGCAGTACTTC. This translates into CASSWGTGKDEQYF.